One and the same sample provided the 24 T cell receptor beta chains below, sequenced in a study of response to subunit inactivated influenza vaccine. TCRdb itself ran the RT-PCR reads through MiXCR, one entry per CDR3 protein. The table lists about 520,000 distinct CDR3 sequences, approximately 6.9% of them singletons. The sample in question was PBMCs from blood, obtained around 2 years after vaccination. The source is a man between 50 and 69 years old who received an inactivated influenza vaccine.

This clonotype was recorded many times. The V and J genes are TRBV7-2 and TRBJ1-1; a weak D match, TRBD1 (5 bases). The CDR3 consists of 15 residues. Germline CDR1 is SGHTA and CDR2 is FQGNSA. Trimming cost V 5 bases and J 1 base, with 14 bases left between them. The CDR3 reads CASSLKGQRNTEAFF. Here the CDR3 DNA reads TGTGCCAGCAGCCTGAAGGGGCAGAGGAACACTGAAGCTTTCTTT.

This clonotype was counted a few times. The V and J genes are TRBV20-1 and TRBJ2-5; a possible D gene is TRBD2 (5 bases). CDR3 size: 14 residues. V was trimmed by 6 bases and J by 1 base, leaving 15 bases between them. The germline V gene encodes CDR1 DFQATT and CDR2 SNEGSKA (reference sequence). The CDR3 spells CSATGGRPQETQYF. The CDR3 bases are TGCAGTGCCACCGGAGGAAGGCCCCAAGAGACCCAGTACTTC.

This clonotype was found a few times. The chain is built from TRBV19 and TRBJ2-2; tentative D call: TRBD2 (6 bases). Trimming shortened V by 7 bases and J by 6 bases, and 24 bases separated the two germline ends. This CDR3 contains 17 residues. The germline V gene has CDR1 LNHDA and CDR2 SQIVND (reference sequence). CDR3 in DNA: TGTGCCAGTACCCCCTGGTCCGGGAGTTACCGCCCCGGGGAGCTGTTTTTT. Its translation is CASTPWSGSYRPGELFF. Full variable domain (outside the CDR3, taken from reference TRBV19 and TRBJ2-2): DGGITQSPKYLFRKEGQNVTLSCEQNLNHDAMYWYRQDPGQGLRLIYYSQIVNDFQKGDIAEGYSVSREKKESFPLTVTSAQKNPTAFYLCASTPWSGSYRPGELFFGEGSRLTVL.

J is TRBJ1-5 and V is TRBV28; no definite D call. Per the germline V gene, CDR1 is MDHEN and CDR2 is SYDVKM. The CDR3 loop spans 16 amino acids. With 3 bases removed from V and 2 bases from J, the gap between germline ends came to 14 bases. CDR3 sequence reads: CASSLPRQLGNQPQHF. The CDR3 nucleotides are TGTGCCAGCAGTTTGCCCCGGCAGCTCGGCAATCAGCCCCAGCATTTT.

The chain joins TRBV6-5 to TRBJ2-5, with a tentative D call TRBD2 (5 bases). CDR1 and CDR2 (germline): MNHEY, SVGAGI. The CDR3 loop spans 12 amino acids. With 6 bases removed from V and 7 bases from J, the gap between germline ends came to 12 bases. This CDR3 is CASRDWTGTQYF. The CDR3 nucleotides are TGTGCCAGCAGAGACTGGACTGGGACCCAGTACTTC.

The sample holds many counts of this clonotype. The chain has TRBV6-2 or TRBV6-3 and TRBJ2-1; D is unclear. V was shortened by 4 bases and J by 0 bases, with 7 bases between the two germline ends. CDR3 length: 14 amino acids. Germline values: CDR1 MNHEY, CDR2 SVGEGT. The CDR3 region is CASSSVSSYNEQFF. The CDR3 DNA follows: TGTGCCAGCAGTTCGGTTTCCTCCTACAATGAGCAGTTCTTC.

Ten or more counts support this clonotype. The rearrangement uses TRBV20-1 and TRBJ2-1; 8 bases fit TRBD2. The V segment lost 3 bases and the J segment 2 bases; nucleotides outside the gene matches: 0. The CDR3 covers 13 residues. Germline V gene lookup returns CDR1 DFQATT and CDR2 SNEGSKA (reference sequence). The CDR3 DNA reads TGCAGTGCTAGGCGGGAGGCCTACAATGAGCAGTTCTTC. It encodes CSARREAYNEQFF.

In this sample, this clonotype turned up many times. The chain uses TRBV3-1 and TRBJ1-5, with D uncertain. V lost 3 bases to trimming and J lost 5 bases, with 8 bases between them. Germline CDR1 is LGHDT and CDR2 is YNNKEL (reference sequence). The CDR3 has 13 amino acids. The CDR3 region is CASSQWIDQPQHF. The CDR3, as DNA: TGTGCCAGCAGCCAGTGGATCGATCAGCCCCAGCATTTT.

This clonotype was counted ten times or more. J is TRBJ1-4 and V is TRBV28, with D perhaps matching TRBD1 (6 bases). The V end was cut by 5 bases, the J end by 7 bases, with 14 bases between. The CDR3 loop spans 14 amino acids. In germline, CDR1 is MDHEN, CDR2 SYDVKM. DNA for the CDR3: TGTGCCAGCAGTCCGGACAGTGATGGTGAAAAACTGTTTTTT. This encodes CASSPDSDGEKLFF.

This clonotype was detected many times. The chain has TRBV28 and TRBJ2-1; TRBD1 matches at 7 bases. The germline gives CDR1 MDHEN, CDR2 SYDVKM. Trimming cost V 7 bases and J 6 bases; bases outside gene matches: 6. The CDR3 loop spans 13 amino acids. Here the CDR3 DNA reads TGTGCCAGCAAACAGGGGCCTACCAATGAGCAGTTCTTC. Translating it yields CASKQGPTNEQFF. Together with reference TRBV28 and TRBJ2-1, the CDR3 gives the full variable domain: DVKVTQSSRYLVKRTGEKVFLECVQDMDHENMFWYRQDPGLGLRLIYFSYDVKMKEKGDIPEGYSVSREKKERFSLILESASTNQTSMYLCASKQGPTNEQFFGPGTRLTVL.

The chain carries TRBV29-1 and TRBJ1-1; D remains ambiguous. The germline V gene has CDR1 SQVTM and CDR2 ANQGSEA. CDR3 size: 13 residues. Trimming removed 3 bases from V and 0 bases from J, with 8 bases in between. CDR3 region: CSVDLRLNTEAFF. The CDR3 nucleotides read TGCAGCGTTGATCTTCGGTTGAACACTGAAGCTTTCTTT.

This clonotype has ten or more counts. The chain joins TRBV20-1 to TRBJ2-1, with 7 bases that match TRBD2. Germline V gene lookup returns CDR1 DFQATT and CDR2 SNEGSKA (reference sequence). V shed 3 bases and J 7 bases; nucleotides not matched to a gene: 9. This CDR3 spans 14 amino acids. CDR3 amino acids: CSASPGGGINEQFF. The CDR3, as DNA: TGCAGTGCTAGCCCCGGGGGAGGGATTAATGAGCAGTTCTTC.

This clonotype has just a few counts. The chain uses TRBV5-4 and TRBJ2-5; TRBD2 matches at 14 bases. The CDR3 has 16 amino acids. Germline CDR1 and CDR2: SGHNT and YYREEE (reference sequence). V was clipped by 4 bases and J by 3 bases; unmatched bases: 5. This chain's CDR3 is CASSRPGLAGEETQYF. The DNA of the CDR3 is TGTGCCAGCAGCAGACCGGGACTAGCGGGAGAAGAGACCCAGTACTTC.

This chain uses TRBV5-6 with TRBJ2-2; D is uncertain. There are 16 residues in the CDR3. V lost 0 bases to trimming and J lost 5 bases, with 14 bases between them. Germline assignment: CDR1 SGHDT and CDR2 YYEEEE. The CDR3 bases are TGTGCCAGCAGCTTGGCTGGGATCCCCATGACCGGGGAGCTGTTTTTT. Amino acids: CASSLAGIPMTGELFF.

This clonotype was found many times. V is TRBV6-5 and J is TRBJ2-3; D gene unclear. V dropped 0 bases and J dropped 4 bases, with 8 bases sitting between them. This CDR3 region has 14 residues. The germline gives CDR1 MNHEY, CDR2 SVGAGI. The CDR3 is CASSYSTEADTQYF. CDR3 DNA: TGTGCCAGCAGTTACTCGACTGAGGCAGATACGCAGTATTTT.

This clonotype was counted between two and nine times. The J gene is TRBJ1-1, the V gene TRBV15; no clear D. Germline V lookup: CDR1 LNHNV, CDR2 YYDKDF (reference sequence). CDR3 length equals 15 residues. The ends were cut back, 1 base at V and 8 bases at J, with 17 bases in the middle. This chain's CDR3 is CATSRVGSGRAEAFF. CDR3 DNA: TGTGCCACCAGCAGAGTGGGTTCTGGGCGAGCCGAAGCTTTCTTT.

Concerning this clonotype: Mismatch with germline at one junction end may stem from a read error. V gene TRBV7-2 combines with J gene TRBJ2-5; D perhaps matches TRBD1 (5 bases). This CDR3 is 13 amino acids long. Per the germline V gene, CDR1 is SGHTA and CDR2 is FQGNSA. CDR3 loop: CASSLTGQETEYF. The CDR3 coding sequence is TGTGCCAGCAGCTTAACAGGCCAAGAGACCGAGTACTTC.

This clonotype showed up many times. The V call is TRBV12-3 or TRBV12-4, the J call TRBJ2-1; D tentatively fits TRBD1 or TRBD2 (5 bases each). Trimming cost V 6 bases and J 4 bases, with 16 bases left between them. The CDR3 loop spans 15 amino acids. The CDR3 coding sequence is TGTGCCAGCAGCCTCCCCGGGACGGCGTACAATGAGCAGTTCTTC. Translated: CASSLPGTAYNEQFF.

V is TRBV9 and J is TRBJ2-1; 12 bases align to TRBD2. Per germline, CDR1 SGDLS and CDR2 YYNGEE. This CDR3 contains 17 residues. Germline trimming cut 4 bases from V and 3 bases from J; bases unmatched to any gene: 8. CDR3 coding DNA: TGTGCCAGCAGCCTCGGACTAGCGGGAATTAGCTACAATGAGCAGTTCTTC. Protein: CASSLGLAGISYNEQFF. The complete variable domain, with remaining parts taken from reference TRBV9 and TRBJ2-1, reads DSGVTQTPKHLITATGQRVTLRCSPRSGDLSVYWYQQSLDQGLQFLIQYYNGEERAKGNILERFSAQQFPDLHSELNLSSLELGDSALYFCASSLGLAGISYNEQFFGPGTRLTVL.

A few counts support this clonotype. This chain joins TRBV4-3 and TRBJ1-1, with D hard to call. Germline V gene lookup returns CDR1 LGHNA and CDR2 YSLEER. The CDR3 length is 14 residues. V lost 4 bases and J 4 bases, leaving 13 bases between the germline ends. CDR3 residues: CASSPGRQLTEAFF. The CDR3 coding sequence is TGCGCCAGCAGCCCAGGACGGCAGCTCACTGAAGCTTTCTTT.

The chain is built from TRBV20-1 and TRBJ2-7, with 9 positions matching TRBD1. The CDR3 consists of 12 residues. Germline V CDR1 and CDR2: DFQATT, SNEGSKA (reference sequence). V dropped 3 bases and J dropped 3; count of bases not matched to a gene: 0. CDR3 loop: CSARTGGYEQYF. In DNA form, the CDR3 reads TGCAGTGCTAGGACAGGGGGCTACGAGCAGTACTTC.

The rearrangement links TRBV28 to TRBJ2-7, with 8 bases matching TRBD2. CDR1 and CDR2 (germline): MDHEN, SYDVKM. This CDR3 is built from 13 residues. Trimming at V came to 8 bases and at J to 0 bases, leaving 3 bases not matched to a gene. The CDR3 is CASLAGSSYEQYF. CDR3 in DNA: TGTGCCAGCTTAGCGGGGAGCTCCTACGAGCAGTACTTC.

In its sample, this clonotype was seen a few times. The chain couples TRBV5-6 to TRBJ2-1, with 9 bases identical to TRBD1. CDR3 length: 15 amino acids. The germline gives CDR1 SGHDT, CDR2 YYEEEE. Trimming took 0 bases from V and 4 from J; bases not matched to a gene: 2. CDR3 in amino acids: CASSLGTGVYNEQFF. DNA for the CDR3: TGTGCCAGCAGCTTGGGGACAGGGGTTTACAATGAGCAGTTCTTC.

This clonotype occurred a few times. V gene TRBV2 combines with J gene TRBJ2-3; D ambiguous. This CDR3 is built from 13 residues. V lost 0 bases, J lost 12 bases, and 13 bases lay in between. The germline gives CDR1 SNHLY, CDR2 FYNNEI. CDR3 in amino acids: CASSEAFANFQYF. CDR3 DNA sequence: TGTGCCAGCAGTGAAGCGTTCGCTAACTTTCAGTATTTT.